The 25 T cell receptor beta chains given below trace back to one sample, sequenced in a study of T-cell reconstitution after alpha-beta-depleted transplantation in children. The study's findings and limits: Alpha-beta T cells about two months after transplant reportedly derived from several hundred expanded graft clones.

Their target antigens are unknown. Library preparation (for TCRbeta) was performed with unique molecular identifiers. TCRdb re-called the PCR reads with MiXCR, one entry per CDR3 protein. The repertoire holds 30,000 or so distinct CDR3 sequences, with 5.5% to 8% as singletons. The source material was peripheral blood, sampled 60 days after TCRalphabeta/CD19-depleted stem cell transplant. Source of these receptors: a child in the first two years of life who had a stem cell transplant for acute myeloid leukemia, so the T cells may come from the graft donor.

The sample holds many counts of this clonotype. The CDR3 here is CASSLAATEAFF. The CDR3 DNA reads as TGTGCCAGCAGTTTGGCCGCCACTGAAGCTTTCTTT. The V gene is TRBV28, the J gene TRBJ1-1, with unresolved D. The CDR3 totals 12 residues. Germline CDR1 and CDR2: MDHEN and SYDVKM. The V end lost 3 bases, the J end lost 4 bases, and 6 bases lay between the germline ends.

This clonotype appeared many times. This chain uses TRBV7-9 with TRBJ2-5; 9 nucleotides agree with TRBD2. Germline V lookup: CDR1 SEHNR, CDR2 FQNEAQ (reference sequence). The CDR3 sequence is 17 residues long. V was pared by 3 bases and J by 5 bases, with 13 bases of the junction left unmatched. The CDR3 DNA reads as TGTGCCAGCAGCTTCCTAGGACTAGCGTATGAAGGGGAGACCCAGTACTTC. Its translation is CASSFLGLAYEGETQYF.

In this sample, this clonotype turned up many times. The chain carries TRBV7-2 and TRBJ2-1, with 13 nucleotides matching TRBD2. The CDR3 runs 17 residues. With V trimmed by 1 base and J by 7 bases, 7 bases remained unmatched. CDR1 is SGHTA and CDR2 is FQGNSA in the germline V gene. CDR3 residues: CASSLVPGLAGRNEQFF. The CDR3 nucleotides are TGTGCCAGCAGCTTAGTCCCGGGACTAGCGGGACGGAATGAGCAGTTCTTC.

CDR3 sequence: CSAVGGTQYF. CDR3 sequence (DNA): TGCAGCGCCGTCGGGGGGACCCAGTACTTC. V is TRBV29-1 and J is TRBJ2-5; possible D gene TRBD2, 6 bases. Germline V gives CDR1 SQVTM, CDR2 ANQGSEA. The V gene lost 7 bases and the J gene lost 7 bases, with 10 bases spanning the gap. The CDR3 has 10 amino acids.

In this sample, this clonotype turned up many times. V and J are TRBV7-2 and TRBJ2-7; no clear D gene. The V gene's germline CDR1 is SGHTA and CDR2 FQGNSA. The CDR3 runs to 15 residues. V lost 1 base and J lost 8, with 18 bases in between. The CDR3 reads CASSLELAAPDQQYF. CDR3 DNA: TGTGCCAGCAGCTTAGAACTCGCGGCCCCCGATCAGCAGTACTTC.

This clonotype was seen only a few times. J is TRBJ2-6 and V is TRBV2; D gene uncertain. Germline assignment: CDR1 SNHLY and CDR2 FYNNEI. Deletions cut 2 bases from V and 3 bases from J, with 11 bases between. The CDR3 runs 16 residues. DNA of the CDR3: TGTGCCAGCAGTGAACCCACTACAAATGGGGCCAACGTCCTGACTTTC. It specifies CASSEPTTNGANVLTF. The full variable domain, its missing parts supplied by reference TRBV2 and TRBJ2-6, is EPEVTQTPSHQVTQMGQEVILRCVPISNHLYFYWYRQILGQKVEFLVSFYNNEISEKSEIFDDQFSVERPDGSNFTLKIRSTKLEDSAMYFCASSEPTTNGANVLTFGAGSRLTVL.

This clonotype was observed many times. CDR3 coding DNA: TGTGCCAGCAGTTACCCCCTAGCTTTTGCCACCGGGGAGCTGTTTTTT. Encoded protein: CASSYPLAFATGELFF. The chain uses TRBV6-2 or TRBV6-3 and TRBJ2-2; possible D gene TRBD2, 5 bases. The CDR3 covers 16 residues. Between the trimmed V and J ends, which lost 2 bases and 4 bases, there was a span of 14 bases. Germline V gene lookup returns CDR1 MNHEY and CDR2 SVGEGT.

This chain joins TRBV20-1 and TRBJ2-3; perhaps TRBD1 as D (5 bases). Between the trimmed V and J ends, which lost 8 bases and 9 bases, there was a span of 27 bases. The germline V gene encodes CDR1 DFQATT and CDR2 SNEGSKA (reference sequence). There are 15 residues in the CDR3. In DNA form, the CDR3 reads TGCAGTTGGGGCCAGCATCCGGGCCTCAGAGGCACGCAGTATTTT. This translates into CSWGQHPGLRGTQYF.

This clonotype came up many times. The chain uses TRBV7-8 and TRBJ2-5; D is perhaps TRBD1 or TRBD2 (5 bases each). The CDR3 totals 15 residues. V was shortened by 4 bases and J by 0 bases, with 12 bases between the two germline ends. The germline CDR1 and CDR2 sequences are SGHVS and FQNEAQ. The CDR3 DNA follows: TGTGCCAGCAGCTGGGGACCGCCGGACCAAGAGACCCAGTACTTC. This translates into CASSWGPPDQETQYF.

This clonotype was counted many times. This chain uses TRBV7-9 with TRBJ1-5, with a weak D call TRBD1 (6 bases). CDR3 length: 18 residues. Germline values: CDR1 SEHNR, CDR2 FQNEAQ (reference sequence). The germline V and J ends were trimmed by 5 bases and 0 bases, with 20 bases remaining between them. The CDR3: CASSRGGKDRYSNQPQHF. As DNA, the CDR3 is TGTGCCAGCAGCAGGGGGGGGAAAGACAGGTATAGCAATCAGCCCCAGCATTTT.

This clonotype was recorded at least ten times. V is TRBV4-3 and J is TRBJ2-1; 7 positions match TRBD1. CDR1 and CDR2 from the germline V gene are LGHNA and YSLEER. The ends lost 4 bases at V and 8 bases at J; junction bases unmatched: 8. CDR3 length: 14 residues. The CDR3 bases are TGCGCCAGCAGCCCTAGGGGGCTCTTTGATGAGCAGTTCTTC. It is translated as CASSPRGLFDEQFF.

The table lists this clonotype with many counts. The chain is built from TRBV20-1 and TRBJ2-1; 9 nucleotides agree with TRBD2. V lost 0 bases to trimming and J lost 8 bases; unmatched junction nucleotides: 14. This CDR3 is 17 amino acids long. Germline V gene lookup returns CDR1 DFQATT and CDR2 SNEGSKA (reference sequence). This chain's CDR3 is CSAREDPPGLADDEQFF. CDR3 bases: TGCAGTGCTAGAGAAGACCCCCCGGGACTAGCTGACGATGAGCAGTTCTTC.

The chain has TRBV7-2 and TRBJ1-5; possibly TRBD1 for D (5 bases). Germline loops: CDR1 SGHTA, CDR2 FQGNSA. V lost 1 base, J lost 2 bases, and 9 bases lay in between. CDR3 length: 15 residues. The chain's CDR3 is CASSLGGRGNQPQHF. In DNA form, the CDR3 reads TGTGCCAGCAGCTTAGGAGGCAGGGGCAATCAGCCCCAGCATTTT.

This clonotype was picked up many times. This chain connects TRBV5-1 to TRBJ2-7; D is unclear. Trimming shortened V by 2 bases and J by 3 bases, and 15 bases separated the two germline ends. Looked up from germline, CDR1 is SGHRS and CDR2 is YFSETQ. This CDR3 contains 15 residues. The CDR3 sequence is CASSLGGPLHYEQYF. As DNA, the CDR3 is TGCGCCAGCAGCTTAGGCGGACCTCTACACTACGAGCAGTACTTC.

This clonotype was recorded at least ten times. In DNA form, the CDR3 reads TGTGCCAGCAGTTTAGAGGCCTCCCAGGCTCTGTTTTTT. Translated: CASSLEASQALFF. V usage is TRBV12-3 or TRBV12-4 and J usage is TRBJ1-4; D is unresolved. This CDR3 is 13 amino acids long. Trimming left V 1 base short and J 14 bases short, with 14 bases between.

This clonotype has ten or more counts. V and J are TRBV5-1 and TRBJ2-3, with 8 nucleotides matching TRBD2. The V gene end was trimmed by 2 bases and the J gene end by 2 bases; junction bases not matched to a gene: 4. Germline V gene lookup returns CDR1 SGHRS and CDR2 YFSETQ. The CDR3 is made up of 15 amino acids. CDR3 in DNA: TGCGCCAGCAGCTTTCCTAGCGGGTTCACAGATACGCAGTATTTT. Translating it yields CASSFPSGFTDTQYF.

This clonotype was recorded at least ten times. V usage is TRBV7-3 and J usage is TRBJ1-2; 9 bases match TRBD1. J gave up 5 bases and V 5 bases, and 9 bases lay outside the gene matches. Germline V CDR1 and CDR2: SGHTA, FQGTGA. This CDR3 has 15 residues. In nucleotides, the CDR3 is TGTGCCAGCAGCCTCCTAGGGACAGGGAAATATGGCTACACCTTC. Its translation: CASSLLGTGKYGYTF.

This clonotype came up many times. The J gene is TRBJ2-1, the V gene TRBV29-1; 8 bases line up with TRBD1. The germline gives CDR1 SQVTM, CDR2 ANQGSEA. CDR3 length: 14 residues. V lost 8 bases, J lost 0 bases, and 6 bases stayed unmatched. CDR3 sequence reads: CSLRTGSSYNEQFF. The CDR3 coding sequence is TGCAGCCTCCGGACAGGGAGCTCCTACAATGAGCAGTTCTTC.

This clonotype was counted many times. This chain connects TRBV30 to TRBJ2-2, with 10 nucleotides matching TRBD2. From germline, CDR1 is GTSNPN and CDR2 SVGIG (reference sequence). The junction had 5 bases not matched to a gene; V was cut back by 1 base and J by 6 bases. CDR3 length: 15 residues. Here the CDR3 reads CAWSESGGAPGELFF. CDR3 nucleotide sequence: TGTGCCTGGAGTGAAAGCGGGGGGGCTCCCGGGGAGCTGTTTTTT.

This clonotype was recorded many times. Here the CDR3 reads CASSWDRGSYEQYF. CDR3 bases: TGTGCCAGCAGTTGGGACAGGGGGTCCTACGAGCAGTACTTC. J is TRBJ2-7 and V is TRBV2; 11 nucleotides line up with TRBD1. CDR3 length: 14 amino acids. Germline V gene sequence: CDR1 SNHLY, CDR2 FYNNEI. With V trimmed by 5 bases and J by 1 base, 1 base remained unmatched.

This clonotype was seen repeatedly, ten times or more. The chain carries TRBV20-1 and TRBJ2-7; D is perhaps TRBD1 or TRBD2 (5 bases each). The germline V and J ends were trimmed by 1 base and 2 bases, with 12 bases remaining between them. Per germline, CDR1 DFQATT and CDR2 SNEGSKA (reference sequence). This CDR3 comprises 14 residues. The CDR3: CSARVSGATYEQYF. The CDR3 bases are TGCAGTGCTAGAGTCTCCGGGGCTACCTACGAGCAGTACTTC.

This clonotype has ten or more counts. The gene calls are TRBV4-3 and TRBJ2-3; D not resolved. V lost 3 bases and J 1 base, leaving 17 bases between the germline ends. The CDR3 is 17 amino acids. Germline CDR1 LGHNA, CDR2 YSLEER. The CDR3 nucleotides read TGCGCCAGCAGCCATTACCGGAGTCGCTTACGCACAGATACGCAGTATTTT. Its translation is CASSHYRSRLRTDTQYF.

This clonotype was observed at least ten times. As DNA, the CDR3 is TGCGCCAGCAGCCAAGTTCCAGGGGTGAACACTGAAGCTTTCTTT. Residues: CASSQVPGVNTEAFF. The chain is built from TRBV4-3 and TRBJ1-1; perhaps TRBD1 as D (6 bases). The germline V and J ends were trimmed by 1 base and 0 bases, with 9 bases remaining between them. The CDR3 is 15 amino acids. Germline CDR1 is LGHNA and CDR2 is YSLEER.

There are many counts of this clonotype. J is TRBJ2-2 and V is TRBV11-2; D is undetermined. CDR1 is SGHAT and CDR2 is FQNNGV in the germline V gene. V was shortened by 2 bases and J by 9 bases, with 10 bases between the two germline ends. The CDR3 is 13 residues long. DNA for the CDR3: TGTGCCAGCAGCTTAACCATCCCCCGGGAGCTGTTTTTT. This gives the protein CASSLTIPRELFF.

This clonotype was seen repeatedly, ten times or more. The CDR3 DNA is TGCGCCAGCAGCTTGGGAGGTATCGATGGCTACACCTTC. Its protein is CASSLGGIDGYTF. The chain combines TRBV5-1 with TRBJ1-2; no reliable D call. The germline V and J ends were trimmed by 0 bases and 6 bases, with 9 bases remaining between them. Germline V CDR1 and CDR2: SGHRS, YFSETQ. This CDR3 has 13 amino acids.